This T cell receptor (beta chain) was recorded in a study of cytomegalovirus exposure and HLA in healthy donors. Study in general: Falling in the Caucasian-associated ancestry cluster were 81% of under 450 genotyped donors.

Germline V lookup: CDR1 SGDLS, CDR2 YYNGEE. Trimming took 0 bases from V and 3 from J, leaving 6 bases between them. The length of the CDR3 is 13 residues. PCR employed 60 Vbeta and 13 Jbeta primers. This table comes from immunoSEQ multiplex PCR, and its TCRdb copy is limited to in-frame clones, with some not included. The sample includes some 220,000 clones, about 88% of them seen just once. The receptor's source is a girl aged 2 to 9 in good health and CMV-seronegative. Source material: PBMCs. This chain links TRBV9 with TRBJ1-1; D gene uncertain. The chain's CDR3 is CASSVGGDTEAFF. Written as DNA, the CDR3 is TGTGCCAGCAGCGTAGGCGGAGACACTGAAGCTTTCTTT. The entire variable domain, with the rest obtained from reference TRBV9 and TRBJ1-1, is as follows: DSGVTQTPKHLITATGQRVTLRCSPRSGDLSVYWYQQSLDQGLQFLIQYYNGEERAKGNILERFSAQQFPDLHSELNLSSLELGDSALYFCASSVGGDTEAFFGQGTRLTVV.